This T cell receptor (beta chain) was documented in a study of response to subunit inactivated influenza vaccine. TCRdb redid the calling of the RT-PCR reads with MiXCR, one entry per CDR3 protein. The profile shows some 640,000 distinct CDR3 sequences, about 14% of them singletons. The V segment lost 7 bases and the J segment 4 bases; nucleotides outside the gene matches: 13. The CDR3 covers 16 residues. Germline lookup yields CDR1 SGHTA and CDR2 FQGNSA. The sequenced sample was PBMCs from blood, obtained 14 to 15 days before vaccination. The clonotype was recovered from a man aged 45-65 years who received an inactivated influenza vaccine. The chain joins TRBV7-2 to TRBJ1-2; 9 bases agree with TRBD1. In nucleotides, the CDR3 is TGTGCCAGCACCCCTAGTAGGGACAGGGCCTCCTATGGCTACACCTTC. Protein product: CASTPSRDRASYGYTF.